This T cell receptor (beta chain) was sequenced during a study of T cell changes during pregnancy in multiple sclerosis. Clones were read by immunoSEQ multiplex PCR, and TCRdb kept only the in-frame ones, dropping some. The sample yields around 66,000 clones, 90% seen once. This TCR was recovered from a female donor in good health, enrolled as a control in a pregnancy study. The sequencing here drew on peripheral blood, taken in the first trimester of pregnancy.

CDR3: CASSLSGVRTQYF. The CDR3 nucleotides are TGTGCCAGCAGTTTATCAGGCGTGAGAACGCAGTATTTT. V is TRBV28 and J is TRBJ2-3; unclear D gene. V was clipped by 1 base and J by 9 bases, with 11 bases between them. Germline CDR1 is MDHEN and CDR2 is SYDVKM. The CDR3 sequence is 13 residues long.